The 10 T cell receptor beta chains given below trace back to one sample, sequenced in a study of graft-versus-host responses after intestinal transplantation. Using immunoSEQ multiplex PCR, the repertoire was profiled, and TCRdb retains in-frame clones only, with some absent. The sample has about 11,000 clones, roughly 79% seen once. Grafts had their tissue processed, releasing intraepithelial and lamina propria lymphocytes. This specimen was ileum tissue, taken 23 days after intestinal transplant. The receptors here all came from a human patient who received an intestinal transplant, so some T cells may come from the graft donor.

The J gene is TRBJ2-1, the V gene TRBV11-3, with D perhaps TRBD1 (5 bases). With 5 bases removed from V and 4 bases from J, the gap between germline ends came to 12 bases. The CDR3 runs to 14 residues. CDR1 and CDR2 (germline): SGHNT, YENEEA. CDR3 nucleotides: TGTGCCAGCAGCCGGATTCAGGGTTACAATGAGCAGTTCTTC. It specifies CASSRIQGYNEQFF. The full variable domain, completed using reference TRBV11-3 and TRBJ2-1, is EAGVVQSPRYKIIEKKQPVAFWCNPISGHNTLYWYLQNLGQGPELLIRYENEEAVDDSQLPKDRFSAERLKGVDSTLKIQPAELGDSAVYLCASSRIQGYNEQFFGPGTRLTVL.

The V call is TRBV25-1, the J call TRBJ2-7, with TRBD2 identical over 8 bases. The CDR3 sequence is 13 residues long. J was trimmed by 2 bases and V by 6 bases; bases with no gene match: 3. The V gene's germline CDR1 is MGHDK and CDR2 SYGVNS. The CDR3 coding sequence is TGTGCCAGCAGGAGCGGGGGAGCCTACGAGCAGTACTTC. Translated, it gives CASRSGGAYEQYF.

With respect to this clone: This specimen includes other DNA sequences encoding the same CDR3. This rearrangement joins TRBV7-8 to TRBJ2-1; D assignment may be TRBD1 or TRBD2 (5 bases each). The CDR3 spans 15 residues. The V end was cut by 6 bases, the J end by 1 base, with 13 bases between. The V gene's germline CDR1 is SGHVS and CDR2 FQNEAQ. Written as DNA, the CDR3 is TGTGCCAGCAGGTTCAACTGGGGGTCCTACAATGAGCAGTTCTTC. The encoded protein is CASRFNWGSYNEQFF.

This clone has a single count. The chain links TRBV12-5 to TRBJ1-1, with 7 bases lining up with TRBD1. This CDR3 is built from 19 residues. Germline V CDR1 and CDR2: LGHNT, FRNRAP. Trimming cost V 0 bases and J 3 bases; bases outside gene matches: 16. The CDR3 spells CASGLVVTGEVELYTEAFF. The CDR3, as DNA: TGTGCTAGTGGTTTGGTAGTAACAGGGGAGGTTGAGTTGTACACTGAAGCTTTCTTT. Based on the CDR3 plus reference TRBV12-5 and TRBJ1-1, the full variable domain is DARVTQTPRHKVTEMGQEVTMRCQPILGHNTVFWYRQTMMQGLELLAYFRNRAPLDDSGMPKDRFSAEMPDATLATLKIQPSEPRDSAVYFCASGLVVTGEVELYTEAFFGQGTRLTVV.

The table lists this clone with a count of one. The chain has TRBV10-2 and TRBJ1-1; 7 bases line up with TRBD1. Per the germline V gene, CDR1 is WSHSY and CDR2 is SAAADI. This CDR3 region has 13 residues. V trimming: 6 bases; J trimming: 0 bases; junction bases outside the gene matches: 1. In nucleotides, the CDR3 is TGCGCCAGCAGGGACAGGCTGAACACTGAAGCTTTCTTT. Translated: CASRDRLNTEAFF.

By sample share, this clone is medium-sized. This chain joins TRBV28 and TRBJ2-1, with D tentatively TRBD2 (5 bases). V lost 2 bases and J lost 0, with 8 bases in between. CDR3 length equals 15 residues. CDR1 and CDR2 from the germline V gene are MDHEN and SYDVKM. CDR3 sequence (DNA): TGTGCCAGCAGTTTAGCGGGCCGCTCCTACAATGAGCAGTTCTTC. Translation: CASSLAGRSYNEQFF.

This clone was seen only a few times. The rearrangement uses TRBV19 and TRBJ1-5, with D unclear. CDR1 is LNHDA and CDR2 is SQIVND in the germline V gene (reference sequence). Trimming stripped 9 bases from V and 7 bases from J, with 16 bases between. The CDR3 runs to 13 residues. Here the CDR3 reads CASSLGPRQPQHF. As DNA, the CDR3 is TGTGCCAGCAGCCTAGGGCCCCGGCAGCCCCAGCATTTT.

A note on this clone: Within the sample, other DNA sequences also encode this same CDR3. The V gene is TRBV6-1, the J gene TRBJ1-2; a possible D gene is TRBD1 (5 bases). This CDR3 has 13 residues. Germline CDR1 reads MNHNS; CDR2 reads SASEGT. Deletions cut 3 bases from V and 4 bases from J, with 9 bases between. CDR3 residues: CASSEQGTYGYTF. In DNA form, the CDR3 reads TGTGCCAGCAGTGAGCAGGGTACCTATGGCTACACCTTC.

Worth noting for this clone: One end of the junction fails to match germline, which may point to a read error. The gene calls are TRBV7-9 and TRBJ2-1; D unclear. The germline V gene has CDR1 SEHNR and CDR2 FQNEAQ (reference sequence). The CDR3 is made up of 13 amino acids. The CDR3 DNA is TGTGCCAGCAGCTTTGCCCGCCCCGCAATGGCGCTCTTC. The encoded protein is CASSFARPAMALF.

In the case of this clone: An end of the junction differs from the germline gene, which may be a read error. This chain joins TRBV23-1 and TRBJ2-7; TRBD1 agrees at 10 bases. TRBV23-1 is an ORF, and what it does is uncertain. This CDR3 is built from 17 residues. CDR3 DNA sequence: TGCGCCAGCAGCCAATCCGTACCCGGGACAGGGGACTACGAGCAGTACTTC. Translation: CASSQSVPGTGDYEQYF.